This TCR beta chain was captured in a study of PD-L1 blockade in urothelial cancer. Here immunoSEQ multiplex PCR was the method, and the copy in TCRdb shows in-frame clones only, minus some. This table holds 100,000 to 150,000 clones, approximately 84% found once. There are 14 residues in the CDR3. CDR1 and CDR2 (germline): SGHRS, YFSETQ. V was trimmed by 3 bases and J by 6 bases, leaving 12 bases between them. As to time point: pretreatment peripheral blood. The genes are TRBV5-1 and TRBJ2-2, with no clear D. This receptor was taken from a man between 45 and 60 years old with urothelial cancer. The starting material was PBMCs, obtained around atezolizumab (anti-PD-L1) treatment. In DNA form, the CDR3 reads TGCGCCAGCAGCTATCCCTCCGGGTCCGGGGAGCTGTTTTTT. It yields the protein CASSYPSGSGELFF.